Each of the 21 T cell receptor beta chains below was sequenced from the same sample in a study of shared clonotypes between healthy human individuals. Clones were sequenced by immunoSEQ multiplex PCR, and TCRdb holds only the in-frame ones, with some missing. The table records more than 2 million clones, 90% to 95% of them present only once. Sequencing input: naive CD4+ T cells sorted from blood. Regarding subset: CD45RA+ positively selected. The source is a man younger than 30 in good health.

A note on this clone: Other DNA sequences in this specimen translate into the identical CDR3. The chain combines TRBV18 with TRBJ1-4; no reliable D call. This CDR3 is built from 13 residues. The germline CDR1 and CDR2 sequences are KGHSH and LQKENI. The V and J ends lost 2 bases and 5 bases respectively, with 6 bases between them. CDR3 nucleotide sequence: TGTGCCAGCTCACCAAGGACCAATGAAAAACTGTTTTTT. Its translation: CASSPRTNEKLFF.

CDR3 protein: CASSVPGRGTDTQYF. CDR3 sequence (DNA): TGTGCCAGCAGTGTGCCCGGGAGAGGGACAGATACGCAGTATTTT. V gene TRBV25-1 combines with J gene TRBJ2-3; D might be TRBD2 (6 bases). Germline values: CDR1 MGHDK, CDR2 SYGVNS. V was cut by 4 bases and J by 3 bases, with 14 bases left in between. The CDR3 sequence is 15 residues long.

For the CDR3, the DNA is TGTGCCAGCAGCAAACTAGCCAATGAGCAGTTCTTC. This sequence encodes CASSKLANEQFF. V is TRBV9 and J is TRBJ2-1; tentative D call: TRBD2 (6 bases). Trimming stripped 4 bases from V and 6 bases from J, with 8 bases between. Germline V gives CDR1 SGDLS, CDR2 YYNGEE. This CDR3 region has 12 residues.

The genes are TRBV12-5 and TRBJ2-7, with 7 bases matching TRBD1. J was trimmed by 3 bases and V by 0 bases; bases with no gene match: 11. CDR1 LGHNT and CDR2 FRNRAP come from the germline V gene. The CDR3 consists of 17 residues. The CDR3 protein is CASGLVILGTALYEQYF. Written as DNA, the CDR3 is TGTGCTAGTGGTTTGGTAATACTGGGGACAGCCCTCTACGAGCAGTACTTC. The full variable domain, its missing parts supplied by reference TRBV12-5 and TRBJ2-7, is DARVTQTPRHKVTEMGQEVTMRCQPILGHNTVFWYRQTMMQGLELLAYFRNRAPLDDSGMPKDRFSAEMPDATLATLKIQPSEPRDSAVYFCASGLVILGTALYEQYFGPGTRLTVT.

The chain has TRBV5-1 and TRBJ2-7; TRBD2 agrees at 9 bases. CDR1 is SGHRS and CDR2 is YFSETQ in the germline V gene. The CDR3 length is 15 residues. With 4 bases clipped from V and 6 bases from J, the junction kept 11 bases outside the gene matches. CDR3 sequence: CASSQVSGGIGEQYF. The CDR3 nucleotides read TGCGCCAGCAGCCAAGTCAGCGGGGGGATTGGCGAGCAGTACTTC.

V usage is TRBV7-2 and J usage is TRBJ2-3; no clear D. V gave up 3 bases and J gave up 2 bases, with 15 bases separating them. CDR1 and CDR2 from the germline V gene are SGHTA and FQGNSA. The CDR3 has 16 residues. CDR3 sequence: CASSLVSALPTDTQYF. DNA of the CDR3: TGTGCCAGCAGCTTGGTCTCAGCACTCCCCACAGATACGCAGTATTTT.

The chain links TRBV5-1 to TRBJ2-3, with 7 positions matching TRBD2. Germline CDR1 reads SGHRS; CDR2 reads YFSETQ. V shed 4 bases and J 4 bases; nucleotides not matched to a gene: 12. CDR3 length: 16 amino acids. The CDR3 nucleotides read TGCGCCAGCAGCCTCGCTAGCGGTGGAATTGCAGATACGCAGTATTTT. This translates into CASSLASGGIADTQYF.

This chain connects TRBV25-1 to TRBJ1-1, with D possibly matching TRBD1 (5 bases). The CDR3 contains 14 residues. Trimming stripped 1 base from V and 4 bases from J, with 10 bases between. Germline V gene sequence: CDR1 MGHDK, CDR2 SYGVNS. The CDR3 region is CASSELGGVTEAFF. In DNA, the CDR3 is TGTGCCAGCAGTGAATTAGGAGGGGTCACTGAAGCTTTCTTT.

This chain joins TRBV7-2 and TRBJ2-3, with D possibly matching TRBD2 (5 bases). In germline, CDR1 is SGHTA, CDR2 FQGNSA. There are 16 residues in the CDR3. V dropped 6 bases and J dropped 1 base, with 17 bases sitting between them. The CDR3 loop is CASRLDPAVGTDTQYF. CDR3 nucleotide sequence: TGTGCCAGCAGACTGGACCCAGCGGTTGGCACAGATACGCAGTATTTT. Together with reference TRBV7-2 and TRBJ2-3, the CDR3 gives the full variable domain: GAGVSQSPSNKVTEKGKDVELRCDPISGHTALYWYRQSLGQGLEFLIYFQGNSAPDKSGLPSDRFSAERTGGSVSTLTIQRTQQEDSAVYLCASRLDPAVGTDTQYFGPGTRLTVL.

The chain recombines TRBV19 with TRBJ2-7; D remains unclear. Germline-derived CDR1 and CDR2 are LNHDA and SQIVND (reference sequence). The V gene lost 3 bases and the J gene lost 1 base, with 13 bases spanning the gap. The CDR3 is 15 amino acids. The CDR3 sequence is CASSMVQAPSYEQYF. The DNA of the CDR3 is TGTGCCAGTAGTATGGTCCAGGCCCCTTCCTACGAGCAGTACTTC.

The chain uses TRBV7-9 and TRBJ2-2; D is perhaps TRBD2 (6 bases). The germline gives CDR1 SEHNR, CDR2 FQNEAQ (reference sequence). V was trimmed by 3 bases and J by 5 bases, leaving 13 bases between them. CDR3 length: 15 amino acids. The CDR3 region is CASSLQVGGTGELFF. CDR3 nucleotides: TGTGCCAGCAGCTTGCAGGTTGGAGGGACCGGGGAGCTGTTTTTT.

J is TRBJ2-5 and V is TRBV5-1; D gene unclear. Germline V CDR1 and CDR2: SGHRS, YFSETQ. V was clipped by 4 bases and J by 0 bases, with 4 bases between them. The CDR3 is made up of 12 amino acids. CDR3 in DNA: TGCGCCAGCAGCCCGTACCAAGAGACCCAGTACTTC. It translates to CASSPYQETQYF.

The chain carries TRBV7-2 and TRBJ2-5; D uncertain. This CDR3 contains 15 residues. V lost 1 base, J lost 5 bases, and 14 bases lay in between. The germline CDR1 and CDR2 sequences are SGHTA and FQGNSA. DNA for the CDR3: TGTGCCAGCAGCTTAGTTTGGTCCGAGGCGGAGACCCAGTACTTC. As protein: CASSLVWSEAETQYF. The whole variable domain, filled in from reference TRBV7-2 and TRBJ2-5, reads GAGVSQSPSNKVTEKGKDVELRCDPISGHTALYWYRQSLGQGLEFLIYFQGNSAPDKSGLPSDRFSAERTGGSVSTLTIQRTQQEDSAVYLCASSLVWSEAETQYFGPGTRLLVL.

A note on this clone: Within the sample, other DNA sequences also encode this same CDR3. The chain is built from TRBV30 and TRBJ2-2; D remains unclear. This CDR3 comprises 13 residues. The V end was cut by 2 bases, the J end by 5 bases, with 9 bases between. Germline CDR1 GTSNPN, CDR2 SVGIG (reference sequence). CDR3 sequence (DNA): TGTGCCTGGAGTCAGACCAATACCGGGGAGCTGTTTTTT. The encoded protein is CAWSQTNTGELFF.

This chain joins TRBV27 and TRBJ2-1, with D perhaps given as TRBD1 or TRBD2 (5 bases each). The CDR3 runs to 15 residues. Germline loops: CDR1 MNHEY, CDR2 SMNVEV (reference sequence). Trimming shortened V by 5 bases and J by 12 bases, and 23 bases separated the two germline ends. CDR3 loop: CASSAMPPGRGVQFF. In nucleotides, the CDR3 is TGTGCCAGCAGTGCAATGCCTCCAGGGCGAGGGGTGCAGTTCTTC.

Concerning this clone itself: This sample also contains other DNA sequences that code for the same CDR3. This CDR3 reads CASSSSSYNEQFF. CDR3 nucleotides: TGTGCCAGCAGCTCGAGCTCCTACAATGAGCAGTTCTTC. The V and J genes are TRBV7-2 and TRBJ2-1; D unresolved. Germline V gives CDR1 SGHTA, CDR2 FQGNSA. V was trimmed by 4 bases and J by 0 bases, leaving 4 bases between them. The CDR3 is 13 residues long.

The CDR3 bases are TGTGCCAGCAGTCTAGCGGGGCTCTCCTACGAGCAGTACTTC. Its translation: CASSLAGLSYEQYF. This sequence joins TRBV6-5 and TRBJ2-7, with TRBD2 identical over 9 bases. This CDR3 contains 14 residues. The germline CDR1 and CDR2 sequences are MNHEY and SVGAGI. Germline trimming cut 5 bases from V and 0 bases from J; bases unmatched to any gene: 2.

Here the CDR3 reads CASTLDRFSYEQYF. CDR3 nucleotides: TGTGCCAGCACATTGGACAGGTTTTCCTACGAGCAGTACTTC. This chain uses TRBV6-6 with TRBJ2-7, with 7 bases identical to TRBD1. With 7 bases clipped from V and 1 base from J, the junction kept 7 bases outside the gene matches. The CDR3 covers 14 residues. Germline CDR1 reads MNHNY; CDR2 reads SVGAGI (reference sequence).

The chain joins TRBV6-6 to TRBJ1-2; 9 nucleotides line up with TRBD1. This CDR3 has 14 amino acids. Per germline, CDR1 MNHNY and CDR2 SVGAGI (reference sequence). V shed 6 bases and J 6 bases; nucleotides not matched to a gene: 8. In DNA, the CDR3 is TGTGCCAGCAGCCCGGGACAGGGACGACATGGCTACACCTTC. Its protein is CASSPGQGRHGYTF.

This clone was seen once. The chain links TRBV5-4 to TRBJ2-1; possibly TRBD1 for D (6 bases). The CDR3 is 14 residues long. Between the trimmed V and J ends, which lost 4 bases and 1 base, there was a span of 9 bases. Germline-derived CDR1 and CDR2 are SGHNT and YYREEE (reference sequence). The CDR3 region is CASSDTGSYNEQFF. CDR3 coding DNA: TGTGCCAGCAGCGATACAGGGTCCTACAATGAGCAGTTCTTC.

The chain uses TRBV2 and TRBJ1-3, with 9 bases fitting TRBD1. V lost 3 bases, J lost 8 bases, and 5 bases stayed unmatched. The CDR3 spans 14 residues. Germline V gene lookup returns CDR1 SNHLY and CDR2 FYNNEI. The CDR3 spells CASSDWTGADTIYF. CDR3 bases: TGTGCCAGCAGTGATTGGACAGGGGCGGACACCATATATTTT.